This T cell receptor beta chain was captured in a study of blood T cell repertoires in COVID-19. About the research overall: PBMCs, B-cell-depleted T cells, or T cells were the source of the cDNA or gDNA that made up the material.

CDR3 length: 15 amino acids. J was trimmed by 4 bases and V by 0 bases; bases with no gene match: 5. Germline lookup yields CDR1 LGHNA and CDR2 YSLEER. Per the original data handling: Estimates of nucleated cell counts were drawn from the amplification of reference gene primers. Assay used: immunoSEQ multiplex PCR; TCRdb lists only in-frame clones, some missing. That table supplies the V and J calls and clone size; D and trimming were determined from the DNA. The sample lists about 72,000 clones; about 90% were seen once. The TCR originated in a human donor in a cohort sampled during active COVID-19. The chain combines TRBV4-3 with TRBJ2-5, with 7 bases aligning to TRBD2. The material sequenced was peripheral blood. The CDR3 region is CASSQDLGGTETQYF. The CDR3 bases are TGCGCCAGCAGCCAAGATCTCGGGGGGACAGAGACCCAGTACTTC.